This T cell receptor beta chain was profiled in a study of T-cell memory formation after mild COVID-19. Each CDR3 protein gets one entry after TCRdb re-called the 5' RACE reads with MiXCR. The sample lists about 360,000 distinct CDR3 sequences; 14% were seen once. The sample was PBMCs or a T cell subset sorted from them (not recorded which). This TCR was sampled from a young man who had mild COVID-19 (a few samples of this study predate the infection). Cell type and time point are not known.

CDR3 nucleotide sequence: TGTGCCAGCAGTTATCAGGGGTCGTACACCGGGGAGCTGTTTTTT. Translation gives CASSYQGSYTGELFF. J is TRBJ2-2 and V is TRBV12-3 or TRBV12-4; maybe TRBD1 (6 bases). The V end was cut by 4 bases, the J end by 3 bases, with 12 bases between. The CDR3 has 15 residues.